This TCR beta chain was captured by sequencing in a study of T cell responses to AZD1222 COVID-19 vaccine (dated by TCRdb to about 2021). In the study overall: AZD1222 recipients whose second dose came at about 4 weeks and those whose second dose came at about 12 weeks were combined into one group, since spike-specific TCR depth and breadth did not differ between the two schedules. Trial participants were enrolled into age subgroups of 18-55, 56-69 and 70-plus years, which contained roughly 140, 27 and 60 TCR-sequenced participants, respectively. TCR sequencing covered 233 trial participants: 200 to 220 given two doses of AZD1222 and 26 given two doses of MenACWY control vaccine.

Beyond this particular receptor, the publication reports: Most participants were white British and females outnumbered males, and the authors suggested that clonal diversity may have been underestimated. Epitopes outside the regions mutated in the B.1.351 and B.1.1.7 variants were reportedly recognized by nearly half of the unique spike-specific TCRs. A significant rise in spike-specific TCR breadth and depth was observed after two AZD1222 doses relative to day 0 and relative to MenACWY recipients. Conclusions about previously exposed vaccinees were limited because only a handful of AZD1222 recipients were SARS-CoV-2 seropositive at baseline. In the small 56-69-year group, the increase in depth fell short of significance, most likely because of low power. The vaccine-associated CD4 TCRs covered the entire spike protein, and the dominant responses fell in regions 160-218 and 743-854. Because no day 14 peak-response samples were available, repertoires were characterized only after the peak T cell response.

The CDR3 regions of human TCRbeta chains were analyzed by immunosequencing. On the authors' methods: Repertoire TCRs were checked for matches against a reference library of SARS-CoV-2-specific TCRs that had been generated using the MIRA antigen-specificity platform. Breadth was defined as the fraction of unique TCRs that were SARS-CoV-2-associated, and depth was defined as the fraction of total T cells that were SARS-CoV-2-associated. Each spike-specific TCR was assigned to its reactive spike region and to a CD4 or CD8 class using the MIRA data. Log10-transformed breadth and depth values were compared by one-way ANOVA with Sidak's multiple comparisons tests. TCRdb carries this immuneACCESS record with in-frame sequences only. Its versions omit some clonotypes, under half of them owing to an unresolved V gene in the studies checked, with the rest unexplained. That table furnishes V, J and clone size, whereas the DNA furnished D and trimming. The sample table records some 150,000 clones; around nine tenths of these occur just once. The top ten hold about 4.5% of the sample.

Concerning this clone: There is no known antigen for this receptor. One base away there is no much larger clone; base qualities are not given.

In the paper's terms, the time point label means: baseline before first vaccination. The vaccinee samples were drawn from two UK trials, COV001 and COV002, one of which was a single-blind randomized controlled phase 2/3 trial testing AZD1222 (ChAdOx1 nCoV-19) in healthy adults. For TCRbeta chain sequencing, PBMC samples from trial participants were taken at day 0 and at day 28 after the second dose. The TCR comes from an adult in good health. The sample in question was peripheral blood, obtained on day 0 of AZD1222 vaccination.

The CDR3 protein: CATSDRGRGNEQFF. The DNA sequence is TGTGCCACCAGTGACCGAGGCCGGGGGAATGAGCAGTTCTTC. The chain links TRBV24-1 with TRBJ2-1; the D region possibly corresponds to TRBD2 (6 bases align). The CDR3, from cysteine to phenylalanine, totals 14 residues. Only the CDR3 DNA stays, 42 bases, in frame from base 1. The germline V gene supplies CDR1 KGHDR and CDR2 SFDVKD. Relative to germline, V is 4 bases shorter and J is 7 bases shorter, with 13 bases between their ends.